The entry below gives a single TCR beta chain sequence along with its context. Antigen specificity is unknown. The data stem from a study of radiotherapy plus CTLA-4 blockade in lung cancer. Study conclusions and caveats: Clones derived from tumor TCRs expanded in blood after radiotherapy plus ipilimumab.

Germline V gene lookup returns CDR1 WSHSY and CDR2 SAAADI. The ends lost 6 bases at V and 3 bases at J; junction bases unmatched: 7. The CDR3 covers 15 residues. Produced via immunoSEQ multiplex PCR; TCRdb's table is partial and in-frame only. This repertoire shows approximately 57,000 clones, around 80% found once; its top ten account for 5% to 7.5%. This chain links TRBV10-2 with TRBJ2-3; TRBD1 agrees at 9 bases. The material sequenced was peripheral blood, taken from a patient treated with radiotherapy plus ipilimumab. This TCR derives from a human donor with non-small cell lung cancer whose response to radiotherapy plus ipilimumab could not be evaluated. This CDR3 is CASRPSGQGTDTQYF. In DNA form, the CDR3 reads TGCGCCAGCAGGCCATCGGGACAGGGTACAGATACGCAGTATTTT.